This T cell receptor beta chain appears in the sequencing data of a study of T cell repertoires in ileal Crohn's disease. This clone was seen once. Measured with immunoSEQ multiplex PCR; TCRdb has only the in-frame clones, and not every one. Among 5,500 to 8,500 clones listed, 74% were seen once. The CDR3 has 16 amino acids. V gave up 4 bases and J gave up 2 bases, with 18 bases separating them. CDR1 SGHVS and CDR2 FNYEAQ come from the germline V gene. Sample time point: proximal margin of the surgical specimen (macroscopically non-inflamed). The V gene is TRBV7-6, the J gene TRBJ2-7; D is possibly TRBD2 (6 bases). Sequencing was performed on ileal tissue. The receptor's source is an adult with Crohn's disease. This CDR3 is CASSSSPGTPTYEQYF. The CDR3, as DNA: TGTGCCAGCAGCTCCTCCCCCGGGACTCCTACCTACGAGCAGTACTTC.